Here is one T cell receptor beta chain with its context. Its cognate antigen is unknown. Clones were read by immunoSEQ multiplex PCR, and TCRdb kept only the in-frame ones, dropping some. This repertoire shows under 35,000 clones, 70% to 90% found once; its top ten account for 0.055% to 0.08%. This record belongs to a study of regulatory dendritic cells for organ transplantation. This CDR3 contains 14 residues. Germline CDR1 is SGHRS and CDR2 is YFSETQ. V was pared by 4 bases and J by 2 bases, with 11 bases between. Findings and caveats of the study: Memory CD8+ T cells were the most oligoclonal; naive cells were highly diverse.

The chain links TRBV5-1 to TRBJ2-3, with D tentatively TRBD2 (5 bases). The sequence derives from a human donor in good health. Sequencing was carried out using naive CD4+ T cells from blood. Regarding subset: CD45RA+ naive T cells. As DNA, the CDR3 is TGCGCCAGCAGCGGACGCCGGGACACAGATACGCAGTATTTT. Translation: CASSGRRDTDTQYF.